Listed below are T cell receptor beta chains from one sample, sequenced in a study of blood T cells in healthy people across ages. TCRdb recomputed calls from the 5' RACE reads with MiXCR, one row per CDR3 protein. In the table there are roughly 800,000 distinct CDR3 sequences, about three fifths of which are singletons. The specimen sequenced was blood. The source of these receptors is a young man in good health. The CDR3 runs from the conserved cysteine through the conserved F or W. Each record gives: V gene, D gene, J gene, clone size, CDR3 protein, CDR3 DNA. D genes are given only for firm matches. Where a row states a size, it is once, few, many or the class of an expanded clone; other rows omit it.

V: TRBV10-3; D: TRBD1; J: TRBJ1-6; size: once; CDR3: CAISAPGGHSPLHF; DNA: TGTGCCATCAGTGCCCCAGGGGGGCATTCACCCCTCCACTTT
V: TRBV13; D: .; J: TRBJ1-1; size: .; CDR3: CASSPIDTEAFF; DNA: TGTGCCAGCAGCCCGATCGACACTGAAGCTTTCTTT
V: TRBV20-1; D: .; J: TRBJ2-5; size: few; CDR3: CSSRLDGETQYF; DNA: TGCAGTTCCAGACTAGATGGGGAGACCCAGTACTTC
V: TRBV19; D: .; J: TRBJ2-3; size: .; CDR3: CASSIQGSPGDTQYF; DNA: TGTGCCAGTAGTATACAGGGTAGCCCCGGGGATACGCAGTATTTT
V: TRBV7-2; D: TRBD2; J: TRBJ2-7; size: .; CDR3: CASSPGGLANYEQYF; DNA: TGTGCCAGCAGCCCCGGGGGGTTAGCGAACTACGAGCAGTACTTC
V: TRBV10-3; D: TRBD2; J: TRBJ2-7; size: .; CDR3: CAISDAGTSIIEQYF; DNA: TGTGCCATCAGTGATGCCGGGACTAGCATCATCGAGCAGTACTTC
V: TRBV5-1; D: .; J: TRBJ1-4; size: .; CDR3: CASSLEGLGDEKLFF; DNA: TGCGCCAGCAGCTTGGAGGGTCTGGGCGATGAAAAACTGTTTTTT
V: TRBV11-2; D: .; J: TRBJ2-5; size: .; CDR3: CASSPRGGDGGTQYF; DNA: TGTGCCAGCAGCCCAAGAGGTGGGGACGGCGGGACCCAGTACTTC
V: TRBV20-1; D: TRBD2; J: TRBJ2-7; size: .; CDR3: CSARGSSGRAYEQYF; DNA: TGCAGTGCTAGAGGGTCTAGCGGGAGAGCCTACGAGCAGTACTTC
V: TRBV6-6; D: .; J: TRBJ1-2; size: few; CDR3: CASLPGESYGYTF; DNA: TGTGCCTCCCTCCCAGGAGAATCATATGGCTACACCTTC
V: TRBV5-6; D: .; J: TRBJ1-6; size: once; CDR3: CASSLVGYGYSPLHF; DNA: TGTGCCAGCAGCTTGGTGGGATACGGGTATTCACCCCTCCACTTT
V: TRBV4-3; D: .; J: TRBJ2-7; size: .; CDR3: CASSQEEDYEQYF; DNA: TGCGCCAGCAGCCAAGAGGAGGACTACGAGCAGTACTTC
V: TRBV5-4; D: .; J: TRBJ2-5; size: .; CDR3: CASSSRGGIRETQYF; DNA: TGTGCCAGCAGCTCTCGGGGCGGGATTAGGGAGACCCAGTACTTC
V: TRBV7-9; D: .; J: TRBJ1-2; size: .; CDR3: CASSLVQGNGYTF; DNA: TGTGCCAGCAGCTTAGTCCAGGGGAATGGCTACACCTTC
V: TRBV12-3/TRBV12-4; D: .; J: TRBJ2-3; size: .; CDR3: CASSLNRDADTQYF; DNA: TGTGCCAGCAGTTTAAACAGGGATGCAGATACGCAGTATTTT
V: TRBV9; D: TRBD1; J: TRBJ1-1; size: .; CDR3: CASSVGDSMNTEAFF; DNA: TGTGCCAGCAGCGTAGGGGACAGCATGAACACTGAAGCTTTCTTT
V: TRBV11-2; D: .; J: TRBJ2-3; size: .; CDR3: CASSLATGLIVDTQYF; DNA: TGTGCCAGCAGCTTAGCTACAGGGTTGATTGTAGATACGCAGTATTTT
V: TRBV15; D: .; J: TRBJ2-3; size: .; CDR3: CATSRAGASTDTQYF; DNA: TGTGCCACCAGCAGGGCGGGTGCGAGCACAGATACGCAGTATTTT
V: TRBV18; D: .; J: TRBJ2-1; size: few; CDR3: CASSPGRRPDNEQFF; DNA: TGTGCCAGCTCACCAGGTAGAAGACCGGACAATGAGCAGTTCTTC
V: TRBV20-1; D: TRBD1; J: TRBJ2-5; size: .; CDR3: CSARFSGGQETQYF; DNA: TGCAGTGCTAGATTTTCAGGGGGCCAAGAGACCCAGTACTTC
V: TRBV14; D: TRBD1; J: TRBJ2-5; size: .; CDR3: CASGTGPQETQYF; DNA: TGTGCCAGCGGGACAGGACCTCAAGAGACCCAGTACTTC
V: TRBV7-9; D: .; J: TRBJ2-7; size: .; CDR3: CASSRGTGDVNLIYEQYF; DNA: TGTGCCAGCAGTCGCGGGACGGGCGACGTGAATTTAATCTACGAGCAGTACTTC
V: TRBV29-1; D: TRBD1; J: TRBJ2-3; size: .; CDR3: CSVRQGVDTQYF; DNA: TGCAGCGTACGACAGGGAGTAGATACGCAGTATTTT
V: TRBV4-3; D: TRBD2; J: TRBJ2-1; size: .; CDR3: CASTLVRGGEQFF; DNA: TGCGCCAGCACCCTAGTACGCGGGGGTGAGCAGTTCTTC
V: TRBV27; D: TRBD2; J: TRBJ2-7; size: .; CDR3: CASSFTGLAYEQYF; DNA: TGTGCCAGCAGTTTTACGGGACTAGCTTACGAGCAGTACTTC
V: TRBV7-2; D: .; J: TRBJ1-1; size: .; CDR3: CASSSNPGDEAFF; DNA: TGTGCCAGCAGCTCCAACCCGGGAGATGAAGCTTTCTTT
V: TRBV20-1; D: .; J: TRBJ2-4; size: .; CDR3: CSAKFEGDRPGNIQYF; DNA: TGCAGTGCTAAGTTCGAGGGTGACAGGCCGGGGAACATTCAGTACTTC
V: TRBV3-1; D: TRBD2; J: TRBJ2-1; size: few; CDR3: CASSQELAWTSGSGLEYNEQFF; DNA: TGTGCCAGCAGCCAAGAACTTGCGTGGACTAGCGGGAGTGGATTAGAGTACAATGAGCAGTTCTTC
V: TRBV4-1; D: .; J: TRBJ1-5; size: .; CDR3: CASSQPLSGQPQHF; DNA: TGCGCCAGCAGCCAACCCCTGTCGGGTCAGCCCCAGCATTTT
V: TRBV28; D: .; J: TRBJ2-5; size: .; CDR3: CASSRPEPGRYEQYF; DNA: TGTGCCAGCAGTCGACCCGAGCCGGGGCGGTATGAGCAGTACTTC
V: TRBV29-1; D: .; J: TRBJ2-7; size: many; CDR3: CSVGKGPEQYF; DNA: TGCAGCGTTGGGAAGGGGCCCGAGCAGTACTTC
V: TRBV10-3; D: .; J: TRBJ2-5; size: .; CDR3: CAISDQGLRETQYF; DNA: TGTGCCATCAGTGACCAGGGTCTTCGAGAGACCCAGTACTTC
V: TRBV27; D: .; J: TRBJ1-2; size: .; CDR3: CASMGEASYGYTF; DNA: TGTGCCAGCATGGGGGAAGCATCCTATGGCTACACCTTC
V: TRBV20-1; D: .; J: TRBJ2-3; size: .; CDR3: CSAPGLTVDTQYF; DNA: TGCAGTGCCCCGGGCCTGACGGTAGATACGCAGTATTTT
V: TRBV20-1; D: .; J: TRBJ1-2; size: .; CDR3: CSASSDYGYTF; DNA: TGCAGTGCTAGTAGTGACTATGGCTACACCTTC
V: TRBV6-1; D: TRBD1; J: TRBJ2-7; size: .; CDR3: CASSGGQYEQYF; DNA: TGTGCCAGCAGTGGGGGACAGTACGAGCAGTACTTC
V: TRBV7-9; D: .; J: TRBJ2-3; size: .; CDR3: CASPGARGTDTQYF; DNA: TGTGCCAGCCCAGGGGCTAGAGGCACAGATACGCAGTATTTT
V: TRBV15; D: .; J: TRBJ2-5; size: .; CDR3: CATSRVGSQETQYF; DNA: TGTGCCACCAGCAGAGTAGGGTCCCAAGAGACCCAGTACTTC
V: TRBV28; D: TRBD1; J: TRBJ1-4; size: .; CDR3: CASNPTGDEKLFF; DNA: TGTGCCAGCAATCCGACAGGGGACGAAAAACTGTTTTTT
V: TRBV10-3; D: TRBD2; J: TRBJ2-7; size: .; CDR3: CAIRGTSESSYEQYF; DNA: TGTGCCATCAGGGGGACTAGCGAGAGCTCCTACGAGCAGTACTTC
V: TRBV4-2; D: .; J: TRBJ2-7; size: .; CDR3: CASSQEVDMDLDEQYF; DNA: TGTGCCAGCAGCCAGGAAGTCGACATGGACCTCGACGAGCAGTACTTC
V: TRBV5-1; D: .; J: TRBJ2-6; size: .; CDR3: CASSFSSPSSGANVLTF; DNA: TGCGCCAGCAGCTTCTCGTCCCCTAGCTCTGGGGCCAACGTCCTGACTTTC
V: TRBV3-1; D: .; J: TRBJ2-5; size: few; CDR3: CASSNGQLLVAYF; DNA: TGTGCCAGCAGCAACGGACAGCTCCTAGTGGCGTACTTC
V: TRBV20-1; D: .; J: TRBJ2-3; size: .; CDR3: CSAFLALPDTQYF; DNA: TGCAGTGCTTTTCTAGCGCTCCCAGATACGCAGTATTTT
V: TRBV29-1; D: .; J: TRBJ1-1; size: .; CDR3: CSVGREGTEAFF; DNA: TGCAGCGTTGGTCGGGAGGGCACTGAAGCTTTCTTT
V: TRBV24-1; D: .; J: TRBJ2-3; size: .; CDR3: CATTAEGETDTQYF; DNA: TGTGCCACCACGGCAGAGGGCGAGACAGATACGCAGTATTTT
V: TRBV6-1; D: TRBD2; J: TRBJ2-1; size: .; CDR3: CASRTSGIDNEQFF; DNA: TGTGCCAGCAGAACTAGCGGGATCGACAATGAGCAGTTCTTC
V: TRBV27; D: .; J: TRBJ2-4; size: .; CDR3: CASSYAGAKNIQYF; DNA: TGTGCCAGCAGCTACGCGGGGGCCAAAAACATTCAGTACTTC